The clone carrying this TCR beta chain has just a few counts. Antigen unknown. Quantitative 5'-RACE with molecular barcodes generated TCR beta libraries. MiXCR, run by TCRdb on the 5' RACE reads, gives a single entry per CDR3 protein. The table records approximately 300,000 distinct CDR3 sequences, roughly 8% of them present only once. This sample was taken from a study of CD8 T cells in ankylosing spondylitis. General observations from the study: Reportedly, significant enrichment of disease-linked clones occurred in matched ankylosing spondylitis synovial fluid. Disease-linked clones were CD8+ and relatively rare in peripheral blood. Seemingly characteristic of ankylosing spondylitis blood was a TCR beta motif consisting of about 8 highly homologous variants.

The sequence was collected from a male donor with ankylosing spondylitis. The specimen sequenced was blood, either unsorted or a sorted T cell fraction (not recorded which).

The CDR3 loop reads CASSQEWQKFYGYTF. DNA for the CDR3: TGCGCCAGCAGCCAAGAATGGCAGAAGTTCTATGGCTACACCTTC. This rearrangement joins TRBV4-3 to TRBJ1-2; D gene unclear. The length of the CDR3 is 15 residues. V was trimmed by 0 bases and J by 4 bases, leaving 12 bases between them. Germline CDR1 LGHNA, CDR2 YSLEER.